In its sample, the clone carrying this T cell receptor beta chain was seen a few times. Unique molecular identifiers featured in how the TCRbeta library was prepared. TCRdb re-derived calls from the PCR reads in MiXCR, one entry per CDR3 protein. The sample carries about 540,000 distinct CDR3 sequences, around 17% recorded once. The CDR3 has 15 residues. The germline V gene encodes CDR1 MNHEY and CDR2 SMNVEV (reference sequence). Losses at the gene ends were 4 bases for V and 0 bases for J; bases not matched to a gene: 3. This specimen belongs to a study of T-cell reconstitution after alpha-beta-depleted transplantation in children.

This rearrangement joins TRBV27 to TRBJ2-7; 10 nucleotides match TRBD1. Specimen: PBMCs from the stem cell graft donor, collected from the stem cell graft. The source of this sequence is a human donor who donated a stem cell graft to a child with acute lymphoblastic leukemia. CDR3 nucleotide sequence: TGTGCCAGCAGTTGGGGACAGGGGTACTCCTACGAGCAGTACTTC. Translated: CASSWGQGYSYEQYF.